Listed below are T cell receptor beta chains from one sample, sequenced in a study of cytomegalovirus exposure and HLA in healthy donors. Here immunoSEQ multiplex PCR was the method, and the copy in TCRdb shows in-frame clones only, minus some. Seen here are more than 200,000 clones, roughly 88% observed once, and the top ten hold around 3.1%. The source material was PBMCs. These receptors were taken from a woman aged 25-40 years in good health and CMV-seronegative. Each CDR3 is given with its conserved first and last residue. The order of the fields is J gene, D gene, V gene, CDR3 protein. A D gene is named only where the DNA matches it firmly.

TRBJ1-2	TRBD1	TRBV19	CASSIEGGSYGYTF
TRBJ2-7	-	TRBV12-5	CASGSARVTYEQYF
TRBJ2-7	-	TRBV7-8	CASSLGYRAPYEQYF
TRBJ1-3	-	TRBV5-1	CASSPEGPKNTIYF
TRBJ2-7	TRBD1	TRBV7-6	CASSVAGQGSEQYF
TRBJ2-5	TRBD1	TRBV2	CASSLGTVQETQYF
TRBJ2-1	-	TRBV27	CASSFAGHSYNEQFF
TRBJ2-5	-	TRBV29-1	CSVGIETQYF
TRBJ2-1	TRBD2	TRBV27	CASVAPGGGEQFF
TRBJ2-1	TRBD1	TRBV13	CASSPKDRGSDEQFF
TRBJ2-7	TRBD1	TRBV11-2	CASSPINRGRGLGYEQYF
TRBJ2-3	-	TRBV6-5	CASSYSPGVGTDTQYF
TRBJ1-5	-	TRBV28	CASSWGDSNQPQHF
TRBJ2-7	TRBD2	TRBV28	CASSLSASLAGGPISSYEQYF
TRBJ2-3	-	TRBV7-7	CASSPRDGGIDTQYF
TRBJ1-1	TRBD1	TRBV2	CASSSRTGLNTEAFF
TRBJ2-2	TRBD2	TRBV9	CASSPTGTSGFGELFF
TRBJ2-7	TRBD1	TRBV5-4	CASSSRTGAYEQYF
TRBJ1-5	-	TRBV28	CASSYQGVNQPQHF
TRBJ2-6	TRBD1	TRBV2	CASSLLRQGSIGANVLTF
TRBJ2-2	-	TRBV5-6	CASSLRDITGELFF
TRBJ2-1	TRBD2	TRBV7-8	CASSLVSRTSEYNEQFF
TRBJ2-7	-	TRBV9	CASSVGLDYEQYF
TRBJ2-3	-	TRBV28	CASRLDSTDTQYF
TRBJ1-3	TRBD1	TRBV7-9	CASETGVSGNTIYF
TRBJ1-4	TRBD1	TRBV7-9	CASSLVAGGNEKLFF
TRBJ2-1	TRBD2	TRBV6-4	CASSDSGGSSNEQFF
TRBJ2-7	TRBD2	TRBV28	CASSPSLAGSYEQYF
TRBJ1-5	-	TRBV27	CASSYGGNQPQHF
TRBJ1-5	-	TRBV30	CAWRLGGPYSNQPQHF
TRBJ2-3	-	TRBV4-1	CASSQDLGWGFTDTQYF
TRBJ2-2	-	TRBV27	CASRPRLDTGELFF
TRBJ2-1	-	TRBV27	CASKGVVGIGSYNEQFF
TRBJ1-1	-	TRBV25-1	CASSEFGRMNTEAFF
TRBJ2-1	TRBD2	TRBV5-4	CASSFGREGGNEQFF